These 10 T cell receptor beta chains were all obtained from the same sample, sequenced in a study of patients and donors after allogeneic stem cell transplantation. TCRdb re-called the RT-PCR reads with MiXCR, one entry per CDR3 protein. The data contain 410,000 or so distinct CDR3 sequences, roughly 17% of them singletons. Material for sequencing was blood, either unsorted or a sorted T cell fraction (not recorded which). These receptors originate from a human donor who was either an allogeneic HSCT recipient or a stem cell or donor lymphocyte infusion donor (not recorded which). It is not recorded whose cells these are; they may come from a transplant donor.

CDR3 nucleotide sequence: TGTGCCAGCAGCGCCCGGGACAGGGGCGATGAGCAGTTCTTC. As protein: CASSARDRGDEQFF. The chain carries TRBV7-3 and TRBJ2-1; TRBD1 agrees at 10 bases. The CDR3 is made up of 14 amino acids. Trimming removed 5 bases from V and 8 bases from J; junction bases left unmatched: 6. Germline V gene sequence: CDR1 SGHTA, CDR2 FQGTGA.

V is TRBV20-1 and J is TRBJ2-3; 8 bases are shared with TRBD2. The ends lost 0 bases at V and 5 bases at J; junction bases unmatched: 13. CDR3 length equals 17 residues. Germline assignment: CDR1 DFQATT and CDR2 SNEGSKA (reference sequence). This CDR3 reads CSARDPSGRGGGDTQYF. Written as DNA, the CDR3 is TGCAGTGCTAGAGATCCCAGCGGGAGAGGAGGAGGAGATACGCAGTATTTT.

This chain connects TRBV27 to TRBJ2-3; 9 nucleotides agree with TRBD2. This CDR3 has 16 residues. Trimming removed 6 bases from V and 1 base from J; junction bases left unmatched: 8. CDR1 MNHEY and CDR2 SMNVEV come from the germline V gene (reference sequence). This CDR3 is CASRPLTSGGTDTQYF. Here the CDR3 DNA reads TGTGCCAGCAGGCCCCTGACTAGCGGAGGCACAGATACGCAGTATTTT.

This chain connects TRBV5-5 to TRBJ1-1; D is unresolved. Trimming took off 7 bases at V and 0 bases at J, with 13 bases between the two ends. The CDR3 has 14 amino acids. Germline lookup yields CDR1 SGHKS and CDR2 YYEKEE (reference sequence). CDR3 amino acids: CASELLSMNTEAFF. The CDR3, as DNA: TGTGCCAGCGAACTACTCTCTATGAACACTGAAGCTTTCTTT.

The rearrangement joins TRBV9 to TRBJ2-3, with a weak D call TRBD1 (5 bases). CDR3 length equals 15 residues. Germline values: CDR1 SGDLS, CDR2 YYNGEE. V was clipped by 0 bases and J by 7 bases, with 15 bases between them. CDR3 DNA: TGTGCCAGCAGCGTAGCTCAGGGCTCCTGGAATACGCAGTATTTT. It specifies CASSVAQGSWNTQYF. Full variable domain (missing parts from reference TRBV9 and TRBJ2-3): DSGVTQTPKHLITATGQRVTLRCSPRSGDLSVYWYQQSLDQGLQFLIQYYNGEERAKGNILERFSAQQFPDLHSELNLSSLELGDSALYFCASSVAQGSWNTQYFGPGTRLTVL.

This clonotype was detected a few times. V and J are TRBV3-1 and TRBJ1-2; no definite D call. CDR1 and CDR2 from the germline V gene are LGHDT and YNNKEL (reference sequence). The CDR3 covers 14 residues. The ends were cut back, 3 bases at V and 4 bases at J, with 12 bases in the middle. The CDR3 spells CASSHTDGSYGYTF. CDR3 sequence (DNA): TGTGCCAGCAGCCACACGGACGGATCCTATGGCTACACCTTC. The whole variable domain, remainder taken from reference TRBV3-1 and TRBJ1-2, is DTAVSQTPKYLVTQMGNDKSIKCEQNLGHDTMYWYKQDSKKFLKIMFSYNNKELIINETVPNRFSPKSPDKAHLNLHINSLELGDSAVYFCASSHTDGSYGYTFGSGTRLTVV.

Written as DNA, the CDR3 is TGTGCCACCAGCTTAAGACAGGGGTCCGAAGCTTTCTTT. As protein: CATSLRQGSEAFF. The chain employs TRBV15 and TRBJ1-1; 8 bases map to TRBD1. V dropped 5 bases and J dropped 8; count of bases not matched to a gene: 7. This CDR3 has 13 amino acids. Germline lookup yields CDR1 LNHNV and CDR2 YYDKDF (reference sequence).

This clonotype was observed a handful of times. V gene TRBV7-9 combines with J gene TRBJ2-7; D gene unclear. V lost 7 bases, J lost 0 bases, and 7 bases lay in between. Germline V gene lookup returns CDR1 SEHNR and CDR2 FQNEAQ (reference sequence). The CDR3 has 12 amino acids. The CDR3 nucleotides are TGTGCCAGCACGGCCTCCTCCTACGAGCAGTACTTC. This gives the protein CASTASSYEQYF.

In this sample, this clonotype turned up a few times. V gene TRBV2 combines with J gene TRBJ2-1; TRBD2 is a possible D gene (6 bases). CDR3 length equals 16 residues. The germline V gene has CDR1 SNHLY and CDR2 FYNNEI. Trimming cost V 6 bases and J 5 bases, with 20 bases left between them. CDR3: CASRVTSGTGNNEQFF. CDR3 DNA: TGTGCCAGCAGGGTTACATCCGGGACTGGGAACAATGAGCAGTTCTTC.

This clonotype occurred a few times. J is TRBJ2-1 and V is TRBV4-1, with TRBD2 as a possible D gene (5 bases). The germline V and J ends were trimmed by 1 base and 8 bases, with 12 bases remaining between them. CDR3 size: 14 residues. Germline lookup yields CDR1 MGHRA and CDR2 YSYEKL. The CDR3 DNA reads TGCGCCAGCAGCCAAGTCGCTAGCTTCCATGAGCAGTTCTTC. This codes for CASSQVASFHEQFF.